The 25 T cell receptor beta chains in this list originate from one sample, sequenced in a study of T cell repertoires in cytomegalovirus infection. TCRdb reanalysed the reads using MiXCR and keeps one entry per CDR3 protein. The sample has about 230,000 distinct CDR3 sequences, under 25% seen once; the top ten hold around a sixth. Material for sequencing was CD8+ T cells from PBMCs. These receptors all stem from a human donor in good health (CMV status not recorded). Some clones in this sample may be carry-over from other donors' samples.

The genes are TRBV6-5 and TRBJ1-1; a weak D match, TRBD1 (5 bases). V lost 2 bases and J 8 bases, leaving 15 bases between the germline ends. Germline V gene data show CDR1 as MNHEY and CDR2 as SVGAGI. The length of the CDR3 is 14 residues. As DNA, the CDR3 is TGTGCCAGCAGTTACGGTCCGGGGGATCTGGAAGCTTTCTTT. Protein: CASSYGPGDLEAFF.

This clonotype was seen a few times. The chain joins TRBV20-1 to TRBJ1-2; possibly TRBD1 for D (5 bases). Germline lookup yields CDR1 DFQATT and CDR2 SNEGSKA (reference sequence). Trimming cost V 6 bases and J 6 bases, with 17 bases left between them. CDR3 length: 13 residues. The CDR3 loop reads CSAGSGRAHGYTF. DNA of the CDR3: TGCAGTGCAGGGTCAGGGAGGGCCCATGGCTACACCTTC.

The CDR3: CASSYYRGDTEAFF. CDR3 coding DNA: TGTGCCAGCAGTTACTACAGGGGGGACACTGAAGCTTTCTTT. The rearrangement joins TRBV6-6 to TRBJ1-1; 8 nucleotides agree with TRBD1. The germline V gene has CDR1 MNHNY and CDR2 SVGAGI (reference sequence). With 1 base clipped from V and 3 bases from J, the junction kept 1 base outside the gene matches. This CDR3 contains 14 residues.

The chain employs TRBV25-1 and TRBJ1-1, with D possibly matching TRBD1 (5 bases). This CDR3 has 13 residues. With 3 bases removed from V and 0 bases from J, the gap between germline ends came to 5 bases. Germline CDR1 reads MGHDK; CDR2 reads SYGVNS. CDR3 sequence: CASSETVNTEAFF. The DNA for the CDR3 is TGTGCCAGCAGTGAGACAGTGAACACTGAAGCTTTCTTT.

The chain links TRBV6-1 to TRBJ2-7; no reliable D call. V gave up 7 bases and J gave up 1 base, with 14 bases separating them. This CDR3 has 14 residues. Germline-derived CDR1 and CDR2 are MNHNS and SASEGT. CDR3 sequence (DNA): TGTGCCAGCATCAAGGCGATCGGGTCCTACGAGCAGTACTTC. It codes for CASIKAIGSYEQYF.

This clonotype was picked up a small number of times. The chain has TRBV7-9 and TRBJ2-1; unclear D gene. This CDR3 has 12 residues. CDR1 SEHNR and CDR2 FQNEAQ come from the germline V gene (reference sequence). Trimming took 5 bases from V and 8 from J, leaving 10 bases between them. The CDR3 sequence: CASSPMQDEQFF. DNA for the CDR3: TGTGCCAGCAGCCCTATGCAGGATGAGCAGTTCTTC. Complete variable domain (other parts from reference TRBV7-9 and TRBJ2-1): DTGVSQNPRHKITKRGQNVTFRCDPISEHNRLYWYRQTLGQGPEFLTYFQNEAQLEKSRLLSDRFSAERPKGSFSTLEIQRTEQGDSAMYLCASSPMQDEQFFGPGTRLTVL.

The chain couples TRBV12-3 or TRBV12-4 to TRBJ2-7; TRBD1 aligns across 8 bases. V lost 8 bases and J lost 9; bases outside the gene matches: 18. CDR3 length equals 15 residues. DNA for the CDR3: TGTGCCAGCGGAAATCATCCGGGACAGGCAGACAGGCAGTACTTC. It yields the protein CASGNHPGQADRQYF.

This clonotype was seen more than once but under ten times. The CDR3 region is CASSRDVDGELFF. The DNA of the CDR3 is TGTGCCAGCAGCCGTGACGTCGACGGGGAGCTGTTTTTT. V gene TRBV5-5 combines with J gene TRBJ2-2; no definite D call. V was pared by 4 bases and J by 7 bases, with 11 bases between. CDR1 SGHKS and CDR2 YYEKEE come from the germline V gene (reference sequence). There are 13 residues in the CDR3.

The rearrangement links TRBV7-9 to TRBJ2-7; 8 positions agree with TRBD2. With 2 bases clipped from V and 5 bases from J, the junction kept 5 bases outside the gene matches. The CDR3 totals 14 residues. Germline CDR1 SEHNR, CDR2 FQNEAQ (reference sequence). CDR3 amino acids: CASSLPGGPHEQYF. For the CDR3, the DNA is TGTGCCAGCAGCTTACCGGGGGGGCCCCACGAGCAGTACTTC.

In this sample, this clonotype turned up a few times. The CDR3 sequence: CASSQDYFSGNTIYF. The DNA of the CDR3 is TGTGCCAGCAGCCAAGACTACTTCTCTGGAAACACCATATATTTT. The chain recombines TRBV3-1 with TRBJ1-3; D call uncertain. Trimming took 0 bases from V and 0 from J, leaving 6 bases between them. CDR3 length: 15 residues. CDR1 LGHDT and CDR2 YNNKEL come from the germline V gene (reference sequence).

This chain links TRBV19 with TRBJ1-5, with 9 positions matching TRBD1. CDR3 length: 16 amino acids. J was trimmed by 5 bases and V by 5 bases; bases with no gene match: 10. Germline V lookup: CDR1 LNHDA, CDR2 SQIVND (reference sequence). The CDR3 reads CASSFGTGSFDQPQHF. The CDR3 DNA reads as TGTGCCAGTAGTTTTGGGACAGGGAGCTTTGATCAGCCCCAGCATTTT.

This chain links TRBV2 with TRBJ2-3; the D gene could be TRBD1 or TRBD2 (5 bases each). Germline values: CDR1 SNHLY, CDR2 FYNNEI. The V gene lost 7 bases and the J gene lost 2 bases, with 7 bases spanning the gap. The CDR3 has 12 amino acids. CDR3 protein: CASIGTTDTQYF. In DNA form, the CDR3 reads TGTGCCAGCATCGGGACCACAGATACGCAGTATTTT.

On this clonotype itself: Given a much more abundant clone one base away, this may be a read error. CDR3 sequence: CASSLEVEQYF. The CDR3 nucleotides read TGTGCCAGCAGCTTAGAGGTCGAGCAGTACTTC. The genes are TRBV7-9 and TRBJ2-7, with D uncertain. Between the trimmed V and J ends, which lost 1 base and 6 bases, there was a span of 4 bases. The CDR3 has 11 amino acids. Germline V gene sequence: CDR1 SEHNR, CDR2 FQNEAQ (reference sequence).

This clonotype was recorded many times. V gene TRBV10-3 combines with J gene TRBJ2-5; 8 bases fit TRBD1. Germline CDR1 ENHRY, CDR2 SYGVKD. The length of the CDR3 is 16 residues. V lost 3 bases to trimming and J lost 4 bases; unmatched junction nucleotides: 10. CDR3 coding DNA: TGTGCCATCAGTGATACCGGGACAGGAGGTGGAGAGACCCAGTACTTC. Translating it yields CAISDTGTGGGETQYF.

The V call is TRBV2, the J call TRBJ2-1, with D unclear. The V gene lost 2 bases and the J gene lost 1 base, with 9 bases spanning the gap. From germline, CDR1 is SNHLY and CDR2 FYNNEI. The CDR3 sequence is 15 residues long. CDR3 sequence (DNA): TGTGCCAGCAGTGAACCCCTCGTTTCCTACAATGAGCAGTTCTTC. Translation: CASSEPLVSYNEQFF.

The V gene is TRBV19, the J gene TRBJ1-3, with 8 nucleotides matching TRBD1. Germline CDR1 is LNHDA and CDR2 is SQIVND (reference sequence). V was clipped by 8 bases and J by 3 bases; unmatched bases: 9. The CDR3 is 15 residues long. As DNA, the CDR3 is TGTGCCAGTGCCCCGGACAGGGACTTTGGAAACACCATATATTTT. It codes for CASAPDRDFGNTIYF.

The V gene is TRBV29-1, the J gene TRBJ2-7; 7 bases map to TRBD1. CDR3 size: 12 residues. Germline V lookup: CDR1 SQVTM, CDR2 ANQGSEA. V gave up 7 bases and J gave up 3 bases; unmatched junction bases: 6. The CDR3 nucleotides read TGCAGCGGAGGGACAGACTACTACGAGCAGTACTTC. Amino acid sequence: CSGGTDYYEQYF.

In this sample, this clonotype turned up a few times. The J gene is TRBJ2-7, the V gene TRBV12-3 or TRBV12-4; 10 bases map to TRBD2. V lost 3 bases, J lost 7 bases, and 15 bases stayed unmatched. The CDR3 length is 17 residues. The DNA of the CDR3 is TGTGCCAGCAGTTTGATGGGGGTAGCGGGGGGCCTGGAGGAGCAGTACTTC. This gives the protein CASSLMGVAGGLEEQYF.

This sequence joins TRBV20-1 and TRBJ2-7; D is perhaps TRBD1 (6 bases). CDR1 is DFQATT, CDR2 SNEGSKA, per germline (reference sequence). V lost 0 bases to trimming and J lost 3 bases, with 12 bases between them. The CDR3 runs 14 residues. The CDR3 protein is CSARDIGGSYEQYF. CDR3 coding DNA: TGCAGTGCTAGAGATATAGGGGGTAGCTACGAGCAGTACTTC.

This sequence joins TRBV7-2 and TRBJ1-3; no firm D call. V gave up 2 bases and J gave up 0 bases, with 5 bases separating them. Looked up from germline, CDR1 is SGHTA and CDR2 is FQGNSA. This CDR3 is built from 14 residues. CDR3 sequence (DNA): TGTGCCAGCAGCTTAACAAGCTCTGGAAACACCATATATTTT. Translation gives CASSLTSSGNTIYF.

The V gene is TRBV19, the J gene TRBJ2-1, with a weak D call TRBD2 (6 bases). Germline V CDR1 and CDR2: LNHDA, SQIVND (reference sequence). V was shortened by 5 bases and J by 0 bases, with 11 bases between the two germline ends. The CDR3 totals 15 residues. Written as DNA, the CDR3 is TGTGCCAGTAGTCACGGCGGGAACTCCTACAATGAGCAGTTCTTC. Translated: CASSHGGNSYNEQFF.

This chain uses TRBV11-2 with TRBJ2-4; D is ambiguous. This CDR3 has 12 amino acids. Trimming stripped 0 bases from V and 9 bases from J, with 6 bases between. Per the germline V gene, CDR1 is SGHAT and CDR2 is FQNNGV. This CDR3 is CASSLDDGIQYF. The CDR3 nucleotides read TGTGCCAGCAGCTTAGATGACGGCATTCAGTACTTC.

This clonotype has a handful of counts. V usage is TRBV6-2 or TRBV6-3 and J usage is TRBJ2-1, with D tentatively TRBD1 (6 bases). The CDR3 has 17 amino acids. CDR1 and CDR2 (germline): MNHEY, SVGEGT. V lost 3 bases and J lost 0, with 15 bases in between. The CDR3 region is CASSYPQTGDSYNEQFF. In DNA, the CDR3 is TGTGCCAGCAGTTATCCCCAGACAGGCGACTCCTACAATGAGCAGTTCTTC.

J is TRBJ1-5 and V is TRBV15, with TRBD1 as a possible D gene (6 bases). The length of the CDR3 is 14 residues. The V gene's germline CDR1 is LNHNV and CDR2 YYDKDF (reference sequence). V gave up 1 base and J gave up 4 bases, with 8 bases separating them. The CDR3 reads CATSRVQGNQPQHF. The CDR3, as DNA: TGTGCCACCAGCAGAGTACAGGGAAATCAGCCCCAGCATTTT.

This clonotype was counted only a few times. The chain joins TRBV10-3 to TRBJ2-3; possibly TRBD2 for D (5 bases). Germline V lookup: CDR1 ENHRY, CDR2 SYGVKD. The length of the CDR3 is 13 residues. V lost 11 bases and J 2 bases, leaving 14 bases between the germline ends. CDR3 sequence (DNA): TGTGCCTCCCGGAGAGGGCTCACAGATACGCAGTATTTT. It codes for CASRRGLTDTQYF.